The sequence of this T cell receptor (beta chain) was determined in a study of T cells in Graves' hyperthyroidism and ophthalmopathy. Turning to the study itself: Before any treatment, at initial diagnosis, peripheral blood was collected. Findings and caveats of the study: A median approximately 6.8 months before onset, the model predicted ophthalmopathy.

This clonotype was found a few times. Its specificity is not known. This CDR3 spans 15 amino acids. Deletions cut 4 bases from V and 1 base from J, with 12 bases between. Looked up from germline, CDR1 is SGHRS and CDR2 is YFSETQ. Researchers took RNA transcripts and amplified the TCR beta CDR3 regions from them. The TCR CDR3 first-round RT-PCR relied on the HTBI primer set. TCRdb reprocessed the multiplex PCR reads via MiXCR and lists one record per CDR3 protein. The table shows more than 550,000 distinct CDR3 sequences, with roughly 17% occurring only once. Hyperthyroidism, newly diagnosed and lasting under 2 months, affected patients aged 18 to 65. PBMCs stemmed from approximately 9.1 ml fresh peripheral blood.

The specimen sequenced was blood. This TCR was sampled from a man in his forties or fifties with Graves' hyperthyroidism. The gene calls are TRBV5-1 and TRBJ2-1; D perhaps matches TRBD1 (6 bases). CDR3 nucleotide sequence: TGCGCCAGCAGCCCCGGACAGACATCCTACAATGAGCAGTTCTTC. It encodes CASSPGQTSYNEQFF.